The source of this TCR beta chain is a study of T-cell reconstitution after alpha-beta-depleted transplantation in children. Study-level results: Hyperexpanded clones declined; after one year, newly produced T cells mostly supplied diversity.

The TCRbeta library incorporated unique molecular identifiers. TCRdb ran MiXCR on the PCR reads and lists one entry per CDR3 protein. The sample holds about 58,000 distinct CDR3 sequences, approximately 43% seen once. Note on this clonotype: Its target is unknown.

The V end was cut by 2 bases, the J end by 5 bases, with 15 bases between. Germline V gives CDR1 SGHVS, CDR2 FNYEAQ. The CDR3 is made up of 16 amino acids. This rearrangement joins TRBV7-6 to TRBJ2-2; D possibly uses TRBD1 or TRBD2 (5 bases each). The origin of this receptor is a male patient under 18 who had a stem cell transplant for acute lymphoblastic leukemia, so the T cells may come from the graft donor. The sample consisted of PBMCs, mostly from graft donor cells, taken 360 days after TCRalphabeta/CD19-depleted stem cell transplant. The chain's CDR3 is CASSLIEGRGTGELFF. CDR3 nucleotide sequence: TGTGCCAGCAGCTTAATCGAGGGGAGAGGTACCGGGGAGCTGTTTTTT. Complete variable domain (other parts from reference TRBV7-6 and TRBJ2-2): GAGVSQSPRYKVTKRGQDVALRCDPISGHVSLYWYRQALGQGPEFLTYFNYEAQQDKSGLPNDRFSAERPEGSISTLTIQRTEQRDSAMYRCASSLIEGRGTGELFFGEGSRLTVL.